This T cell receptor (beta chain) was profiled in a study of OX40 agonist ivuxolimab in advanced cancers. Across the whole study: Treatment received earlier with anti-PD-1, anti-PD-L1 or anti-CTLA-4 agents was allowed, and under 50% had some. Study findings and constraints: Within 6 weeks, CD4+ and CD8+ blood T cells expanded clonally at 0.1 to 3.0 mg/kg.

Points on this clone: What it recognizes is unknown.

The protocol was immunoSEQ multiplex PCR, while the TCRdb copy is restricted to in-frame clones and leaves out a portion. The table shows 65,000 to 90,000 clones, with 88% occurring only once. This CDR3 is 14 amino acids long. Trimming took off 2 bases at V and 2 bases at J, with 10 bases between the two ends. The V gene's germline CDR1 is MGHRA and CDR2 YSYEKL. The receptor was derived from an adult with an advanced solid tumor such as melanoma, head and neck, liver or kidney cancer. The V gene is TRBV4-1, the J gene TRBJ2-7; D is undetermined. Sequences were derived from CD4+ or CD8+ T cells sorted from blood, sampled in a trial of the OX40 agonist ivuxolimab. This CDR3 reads CASSQNDGTYEQYF. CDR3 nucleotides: TGCGCCAGCAGCCAAAACGACGGAACCTACGAGCAGTACTTC.